This is a list of T cell receptor beta chains from one sample in a study of glioma-infiltrating T cells after dendritic cell vaccination. TCRdb's table, derived via immunoSEQ multiplex PCR, lists solely in-frame clones and lacks some. The table lists tens of thousands of clones, 87% of them singletons, with more than 2% in the top ten. The source was blood, collected after dendritic cell vaccination. The receptors derive from a human donor with glioblastoma. The conserved cysteine and the conserved F or W are not part of the CDR3 here.

j_gene: TRBJ1-1; v_gene: TRBV9; CDR3aa: ASNPLGQGAEAF
j_gene: TRBJ2-7; v_gene: TRBV28; CDR3aa: AIAGVPSYEQY
j_gene: TRBJ2-7; v_gene: TRBV29-1; CDR3aa: SVEAGVAYEQY
j_gene: TRBJ1-5; v_gene: TRBV7-9; CDR3aa: ASSSDRERQPQH
j_gene: TRBJ2-1; v_gene: TRBV7-2; CDR3aa: ASSLGGRGVEQF
j_gene: TRBJ2-1; v_gene: TRBV5-4; CDR3aa: ASSYTSGGGNEQF
j_gene: TRBJ2-3; v_gene: TRBV7-3; CDR3aa: ASSSTGSPTDTQY
j_gene: TRBJ2-7; v_gene: TRBV10-3; CDR3aa: AISGEGTSGRTFYEQY
j_gene: TRBJ2-2; v_gene: TRBV11-2; CDR3aa: ASSVRTGIGELF
j_gene: TRBJ2-5; v_gene: TRBV5-4; CDR3aa: ASSSGGTPWTQY
j_gene: TRBJ2-1; v_gene: TRBV5-1; CDR3aa: ASSLADSWHNEQF
j_gene: TRBJ1-2; v_gene: TRBV19; CDR3aa: ASSIRQGRGYT
j_gene: TRBJ1-4; v_gene: TRBV29-1; CDR3aa: SVEEGETGSNEKLF
j_gene: TRBJ1-2; v_gene: TRBV29-1; CDR3aa: SVEGGKGYGYT
j_gene: TRBJ1-6; v_gene: TRBV9; CDR3aa: ASSSPGTARNSPLH
j_gene: TRBJ2-7; v_gene: TRBV25-1; CDR3aa: ASSEGVVAEQY
j_gene: TRBJ1-4; v_gene: TRBV6-1; CDR3aa: ASSHEGGDNEKLF
j_gene: TRBJ1-5; v_gene: TRBV2; CDR3aa: ASRRQGGNQPQH
j_gene: TRBJ1-5; v_gene: TRBV29-1; CDR3aa: SVDEGRGNQPQH
j_gene: TRBJ2-7; v_gene: TRBV27; CDR3aa: ASRWGGEQY
j_gene: TRBJ1-2; v_gene: TRBV7-9; CDR3aa: ASSFGQGKGYT
j_gene: TRBJ2-7; v_gene: TRBV11-2; CDR3aa: ASSLAGYEQY
j_gene: TRBJ1-4; v_gene: TRBV6-1; CDR3aa: ASSERGTGLEKLF
j_gene: TRBJ1-2; v_gene: TRBV2; CDR3aa: ASSDAGARGYT
j_gene: TRBJ1-3; v_gene: TRBV14; CDR3aa: ASSQDLGRVGNTIY
j_gene: TRBJ1-5; v_gene: TRBV6-1; CDR3aa: ASSERGGAISNQPQH
j_gene: TRBJ2-5; v_gene: TRBV6-6; CDR3aa: ASSYRTRGKETQY
j_gene: TRBJ1-5; v_gene: TRBV5-6; CDR3aa: ASSLRTGDNQPQH
j_gene: TRBJ2-7; v_gene: TRBV29-1; CDR3aa: SVETGESYEQY
j_gene: TRBJ2-3; v_gene: TRBV7-8; CDR3aa: ASSLGTGRSTDTQY